Listed below are T cell receptor beta chains from one sample, sequenced in a study of cytomegalovirus exposure and HLA in healthy donors. Measured with immunoSEQ multiplex PCR; TCRdb has only the in-frame clones, and not every one. The sample records about 150,000 clones, around 74% being singletons. The sequencing input was PBMCs. The receptors were sampled from a man younger than 35 in good health and CMV-seronegative. Each CDR3 is given with its conserved first and last residue. The D gene is left open where the match is weak.

v_gene	d_gene	j_gene	CDR3aa
TRBV7-8	TRBD1	TRBJ1-6	CASSYRTGRRDSPLHF
TRBV7-2	NA	TRBJ2-3	CASSRVPDTQYF
TRBV5-4	NA	TRBJ2-2	CASSYPTSPTGELFF
TRBV5-6	TRBD1	TRBJ2-5	CASSFSGGEETQYF
TRBV6-4	NA	TRBJ1-1	CAISGVSDMNTEAFF
TRBV5-1	TRBD1	TRBJ1-1	CASSLQGAGTEAFF
TRBV27	TRBD2	TRBJ2-1	CASSLSIPGLAGGWNEQFF
TRBV5-1	NA	TRBJ1-1	CASSLGPGTEAFF
TRBV6-5	NA	TRBJ2-1	CASSPGTLVYNEQFF
TRBV6-6	NA	TRBJ1-5	CASSLGGHLQPQHF
TRBV18	NA	TRBJ1-5	CASSPSGASQPQHF
TRBV2	NA	TRBJ1-5	CASRGITGKFQPQHF
TRBV7-2	NA	TRBJ2-2	CASSLIQGTGELFF
TRBV4-1	TRBD1	TRBJ1-2	CASSQAGLKTPGQGDYGYTF
TRBV4-3	TRBD1	TRBJ1-2	CASSQARQGWGYTF
TRBV4-1	TRBD1	TRBJ2-1	CASSQEWRQGAYNEQFF
TRBV6-5	NA	TRBJ1-2	CASTLRGGANGYTF
TRBV10-3	NA	TRBJ1-5	CAISDSQVGRNQPQHF
TRBV5-1	NA	TRBJ2-3	CASSPLLTASTDTQYF
TRBV6-5	NA	TRBJ1-4	CASSGQGKLFF
TRBV6-1	NA	TRBJ1-1	CASRDRTSSNTEAFF
TRBV2	TRBD1	TRBJ1-4	CASRLTGEDEKLFF
TRBV6-5	NA	TRBJ1-2	CAVGGLGSYGYTF
TRBV4-3	NA	TRBJ1-2	CASSQGVTAANYGYTF
TRBV6-1	NA	TRBJ1-6	CASNPTGVTSPLHF
TRBV9	NA	TRBJ2-1	CASSVDGLRPEQFF
TRBV30	NA	TRBJ1-1	CACRGDRGSEAFF
TRBV7-3	TRBD2	TRBJ2-7	CASSLLGGGLYEQYF
TRBV2	TRBD1	TRBJ1-5	CASSEWTGGPGPRHF
TRBV30	NA	TRBJ1-4	CAWIRPLGEKLFF
TRBV4-2	TRBD1	TRBJ1-6	CASSQDGTGGNSPLHF
TRBV6-1	NA	TRBJ1-5	CASQLEGGGFQPQHF
TRBV30	NA	TRBJ1-2	CAWSVAGISNYGYTF
TRBV27	TRBD1	TRBJ2-7	CASSLSGQGSYEQYF
TRBV30	TRBD1	TRBJ1-5	CAWSAGTGSNQPQHF
TRBV11-2	TRBD1	TRBJ2-1	CASSPLTGQGPRGRFF
TRBV18	NA	TRBJ2-4	CASSPTGLLVGIQYF
TRBV6-6	NA	TRBJ1-1	CASSYGQLNTEAFF
TRBV19	NA	TRBJ1-5	CASSIYSTPNQPQHF
TRBV4-1	NA	TRBJ2-2	CASSQDRKGNPTGELFF
TRBV19	NA	TRBJ1-1	CASSMPQMNTEAFF
TRBV7-9	NA	TRBJ1-4	CASSFREGMNEKLFF
TRBV5-6	NA	TRBJ1-5	CASSLVDQPQHF
TRBV7-9	NA	TRBJ1-2	CASSLGQAANYGYTF
TRBV2	NA	TRBJ2-4	CASSGSTLAKNSQYF
TRBV28	NA	TRBJ1-1	CASSFERQVYTEAFF
TRBV6-5	NA	TRBJ1-1	CASSYSNGNTEAFF
TRBV28	NA	TRBJ1-4	CASSYTTGPKLFF
TRBV5-1	TRBD1	TRBJ1-1	CASRTGTGGTEAFF
TRBV7-9	TRBD2	TRBJ2-5	CASSLGGSGVQETQYF
TRBV29-1	NA	TRBJ2-3	CSVVVLIYTDTQYF
TRBV10-3	TRBD1	TRBJ2-3	CAISELQGATTDTQYF
TRBV27	TRBD1	TRBJ1-2	CASSRRQGAVSQPTNYGYTF
TRBV21-1	NA	TRBJ2-2	CASSKEATSGTSNTGELFF
TRBV6-5	TRBD2	TRBJ2-1	CASSFGGLSYNEQFF